These 12 T cell receptor beta chains share one sample of origin, sequenced in a study of long-term antiretroviral therapy in people with HIV. Investigators performed immunoSEQ version v3.0 at survey level. Data came from immunoSEQ multiplex PCR; TCRdb stores just in-frame clones and leaves some out. The sample records 25,000 to 35,000 clones, 85% to 95% being singletons. The specimen was unsorted PBMCs, collected 5.3 years after starting antiretroviral therapy. These TCRs come from a man between 45 and 60 years old with HIV.

J is TRBJ2-7 and V is TRBV5-4; 7 bases are shared with TRBD1. The length of the CDR3 is 13 residues. V was pared by 4 bases and J by 5 bases, with 6 bases of the junction left unmatched. The germline gives CDR1 SGHNT, CDR2 YYREEE (reference sequence). In DNA form, the CDR3 reads TGTGCCAGCAGCACCCGACAGGGCCACGAGCAGTACTTC. Translating it yields CASSTRQGHEQYF.

The V gene is TRBV30, the J gene TRBJ2-1; 14 nucleotides align to TRBD2. Germline CDR1 is GTSNPN and CDR2 is SVGIG (reference sequence). V lost 0 bases, J lost 10 bases, and 5 bases stayed unmatched. CDR3 length: 15 residues. The CDR3 region is CAWSVTSGGAGEQFF. CDR3 coding DNA: TGTGCCTGGAGTGTGACTAGCGGGGGGGCTGGGGAGCAGTTCTTC.

The sample holds one count of this clone. This chain links TRBV10-3 with TRBJ1-5; tentative D call: TRBD1 (5 bases). V lost 0 bases to trimming and J lost 1 base, with 19 bases between them. From germline, CDR1 is ENHRY and CDR2 SYGVKD. The CDR3 is 19 residues long. This CDR3 is CAISESISGGGGSNQPQHF. The CDR3 DNA is TGTGCCATCAGTGAGTCTATTTCCGGAGGTGGGGGGAGCAATCAGCCCCAGCATTTT.

The V and J genes are TRBV5-5 and TRBJ1-1; 9 bases line up with TRBD1. J was trimmed by 1 base and V by 3 bases; bases with no gene match: 1. This CDR3 is built from 14 residues. CDR1 and CDR2 from the germline V gene are SGHKS and YYEKEE (reference sequence). CDR3 in amino acids: CASSWGQGNTEAFF. The CDR3 nucleotides are TGTGCCAGCAGCTGGGGACAGGGGAACACTGAAGCTTTCTTT.

As regards this clone: The junction departs from the called germline gene at one end, perhaps through a read error. V gene TRBV5-1 combines with J gene TRBJ1-2; 7 nucleotides agree with TRBD1. The V gene's germline CDR1 is SGHRS and CDR2 YFSETQ. This CDR3 is 13 amino acids long. The DNA for the CDR3 is TGCGCCAGCAGCACGACAGGGAACTATGACTACACCTTC. Translating it yields CASSTTGNYDYTF.

The V and J genes are TRBV6-6 and TRBJ1-2; possibly TRBD1 for D (6 bases). The CDR3 is made up of 14 amino acids. Trimming left V 5 bases short and J 8 bases short, with 18 bases between. Germline CDR1 and CDR2: MNHNY and SVGAGI (reference sequence). The CDR3 loop is CASSLRDTSSGYTF. CDR3 nucleotides: TGTGCCAGCAGTCTCCGGGACACCTCCTCCGGCTACACCTTC.

This sequence joins TRBV15 and TRBJ2-2, with TRBD2 as a possible D gene (6 bases). Germline CDR1 and CDR2: LNHNV and YYDKDF (reference sequence). The V gene lost 1 base and the J gene lost 0 bases, with 15 bases spanning the gap. The CDR3 is 18 amino acids. CDR3 protein: CATSRVFGRGTNTGELFF. The CDR3, as DNA: TGTGCCACCAGCAGAGTGTTTGGACGGGGGACGAACACCGGGGAGCTGTTTTTT. Drawing the rest from reference TRBV15 and TRBJ2-2, the complete variable domain is DAMVIQNPRYQVTQFGKPVTLSCSQTLNHNVMYWYQQKSSQAPKLLFHYYDKDFNNEADTPDNFQSRRPNTSFCFLDIRSPGLGDTAMYLCATSRVFGRGTNTGELFFGEGSRLTVL.

This chain connects TRBV6-1 to TRBJ2-3; D possibly matches TRBD1 or TRBD2 (7 bases each). Germline CDR1 and CDR2: MNHNS and SASEGT. V lost 8 bases and J 6 bases, leaving 15 bases between the germline ends. The CDR3 sequence is 13 residues long. The CDR3 spells CASQGGLVDTQYF. CDR3 DNA: TGTGCCAGCCAGGGGGGGCTTGTTGATACGCAGTATTTT.

V and J are TRBV7-8 and TRBJ2-7, with 8 bases that match TRBD1. Germline values: CDR1 SGHVS, CDR2 FQNEAQ. CDR3 size: 14 residues. J lost 3 bases, V lost 7 bases, and 8 bases had no gene match. The CDR3 bases are TGTGCCAGCACCACTGGACAGGGCAACTACGAGCAGTACTTC. It is translated as CASTTGQGNYEQYF.

The V gene is TRBV15, the J gene TRBJ1-5; D might be TRBD1 (5 bases). V was shortened by 8 bases and J by 0 bases, with 11 bases between the two germline ends. The CDR3 is made up of 14 amino acids. Germline CDR1 reads LNHNV; CDR2 reads YYDKDF (reference sequence). The CDR3 DNA reads as TGTGCCACCCTTGACAGAGATAGCAATCAGCCCCAGCATTTT. Amino acid sequence: CATLDRDSNQPQHF.

This clone was picked up a small number of times. The chain employs TRBV29-1 and TRBJ1-5, with unresolved D. The length of the CDR3 is 12 residues. The germline V gene encodes CDR1 SQVTM and CDR2 ANQGSEA. V was cut by 4 bases and J by 3 bases, with 7 bases left in between. The CDR3 sequence is CSVVGVNQPQHF. DNA of the CDR3: TGCAGCGTTGTGGGCGTCAATCAGCCCCAGCATTTT. Complete variable domain (other parts from reference TRBV29-1 and TRBJ1-5): SAVISQKPSRDICQRGTSLTIQCQVDSQVTMMFWYRQQPGQSLTLIATANQGSEATYESGFVIDKFPISRPNLTFSTLTVSNMSPEDSSIYLCSVVGVNQPQHFGDGTRLSIL.

The chain uses TRBV5-4 and TRBJ2-5; D is possibly TRBD1 (5 bases). V lost 0 bases and J lost 2, with 8 bases in between. This CDR3 has 14 residues. CDR1 and CDR2 from the germline V gene are SGHNT and YYREEE (reference sequence). The CDR3 sequence: CASSLGQLQETQYF. CDR3 nucleotide sequence: TGTGCCAGCAGCTTGGGACAGCTGCAAGAGACCCAGTACTTC.